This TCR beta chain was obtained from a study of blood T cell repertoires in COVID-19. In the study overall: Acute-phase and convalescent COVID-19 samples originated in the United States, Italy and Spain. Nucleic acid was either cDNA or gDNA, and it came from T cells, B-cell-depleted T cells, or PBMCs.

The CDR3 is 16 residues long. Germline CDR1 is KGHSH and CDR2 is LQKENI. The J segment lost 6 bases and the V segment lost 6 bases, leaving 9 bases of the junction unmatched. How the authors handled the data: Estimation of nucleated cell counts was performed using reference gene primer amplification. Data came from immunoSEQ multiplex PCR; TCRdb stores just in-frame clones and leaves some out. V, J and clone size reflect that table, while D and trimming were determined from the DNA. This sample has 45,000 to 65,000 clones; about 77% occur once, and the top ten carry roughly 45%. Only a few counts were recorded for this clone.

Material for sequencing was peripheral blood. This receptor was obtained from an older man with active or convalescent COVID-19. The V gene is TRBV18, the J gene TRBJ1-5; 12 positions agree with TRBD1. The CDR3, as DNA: TGTGCCAGCTCCCGATCGGGGACAGGGGGCGGTCAGCCCCAGCATTTT. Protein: CASSRSGTGGGQPQHF.